This T cell receptor beta chain derives from a study of a mutant IDH1 vaccine in newly diagnosed glioma. About the study: Vaccination was launched 4-6 weeks after radiotherapy alone, or with temozolomide cycles. Visits V12 and V13 fell at weeks 35 and 47, respectively. Regarding the study as a whole: In about 94% of patients, immune responses induced by the vaccine occurred.

In regard to this clone: The antigen is unknown.

V was shortened by 7 bases and J by 5 bases, with 0 bases between the two germline ends. Germline assignment: CDR1 SNHLY and CDR2 FYNNEI. There are 8 residues in the CDR3. The time point was: week 35, safety follow-up. A single vaccine dose contained 300 ug of mutant IDH1 20-mer peptide, and topical imiquimod was used with it. The donors' diagnosis was new WHO grade 3 or 4 astrocytoma that was IDH1-mutant and ATRX-lost. Libraries were prepared by immunoSEQ multiplex PCR; TCRdb keeps only in-frame clonotypes and omits some of them. The table lists tens of thousands of clones, roughly 68% of them singletons, with roughly 5% in the top ten.

The chain combines TRBV2 with TRBJ2-7; D ambiguous. The TCR comes from a man aged 50-60 years with glioma. The specimen was PBMCs, collected from a glioma patient whose treatment included an IDH1 peptide vaccine. Here the CDR3 reads CASNEQYF. CDR3 in DNA: TGTGCCAGCAACGAGCAGTACTTC.